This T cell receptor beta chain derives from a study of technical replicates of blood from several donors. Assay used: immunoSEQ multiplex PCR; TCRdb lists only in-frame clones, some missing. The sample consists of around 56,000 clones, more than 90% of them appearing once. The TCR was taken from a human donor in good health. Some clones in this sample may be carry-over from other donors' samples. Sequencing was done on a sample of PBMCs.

The CDR3 nucleotides are TGTGCCAGCAGCGTGACGGGGACAACTAATGAAAAACTGTTTTTT. Protein sequence: CASSVTGTTNEKLFF. V gene TRBV9 combines with J gene TRBJ1-4; D is unclear. Germline CDR1 reads SGDLS; CDR2 reads YYNGEE. The length of the CDR3 is 15 residues. Trimming took off 2 bases at V and 0 bases at J, with 8 bases between the two ends.